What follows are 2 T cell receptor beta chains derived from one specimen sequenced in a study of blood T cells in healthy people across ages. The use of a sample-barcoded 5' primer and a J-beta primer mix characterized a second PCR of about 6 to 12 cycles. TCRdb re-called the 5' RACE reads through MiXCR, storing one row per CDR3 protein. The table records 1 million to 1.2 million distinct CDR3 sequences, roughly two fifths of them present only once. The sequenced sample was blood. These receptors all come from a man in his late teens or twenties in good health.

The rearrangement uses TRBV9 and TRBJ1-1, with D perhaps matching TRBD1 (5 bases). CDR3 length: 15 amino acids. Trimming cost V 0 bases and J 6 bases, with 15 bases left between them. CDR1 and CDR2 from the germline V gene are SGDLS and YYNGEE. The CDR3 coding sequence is TGTGCCAGCAGCGTAGCCCCAGGGCGATCGGCTGAAGCTTTCTTT. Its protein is CASSVAPGRSAEAFF.

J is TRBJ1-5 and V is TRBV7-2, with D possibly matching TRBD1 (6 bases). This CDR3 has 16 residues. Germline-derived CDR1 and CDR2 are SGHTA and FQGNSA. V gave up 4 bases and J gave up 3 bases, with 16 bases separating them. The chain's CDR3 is CASSSSTGVLNQPQHF. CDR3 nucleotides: TGTGCCAGCAGCTCGTCGACAGGAGTCCTCAATCAGCCCCAGCATTTT. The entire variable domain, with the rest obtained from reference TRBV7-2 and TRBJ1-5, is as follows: GAGVSQSPSNKVTEKGKDVELRCDPISGHTALYWYRQSLGQGLEFLIYFQGNSAPDKSGLPSDRFSAERTGGSVSTLTIQRTQQEDSAVYLCASSSSTGVLNQPQHFGDGTRLSIL.